These T cell receptor beta chains were read from a single sample in a study of CD8+ T cells in alopecia areata. Libraries were prepared by immunoSEQ multiplex PCR; TCRdb keeps only in-frame clonotypes and omits some of them. The sample records some 51,000 clones, almost 97% being singletons. This sample comprised CD8+ T cells sorted from blood, obtained at week 0. The receptors derive from a human donor with alopecia areata. CDR3s leave out the opening cysteine and the closing phenylalanine or tryptophan. Fields, in order: V gene, clone size, J gene, D gene, CDR3 length, CDR3 protein. D genes are given only for firm matches. Clone size, where shown, is once, few, many, or a class for clones that have expanded.

V gene: TRBV7-6; clone size: NA; J gene: TRBJ2-6; D gene: TRBD1; CDR3 length: 14; CDR3 protein: ASSLRQGAGANVLT
V gene: TRBV6-1; clone size: few; J gene: TRBJ2-5; D gene: TRBD2; CDR3 length: 13; CDR3 protein: ASSEEVAGQETQY
V gene: TRBV7-2; clone size: NA; J gene: TRBJ2-3; D gene: TRBD2; CDR3 length: 15; CDR3 protein: ASSLKAGGYSTDTQY
V gene: TRBV2; clone size: NA; J gene: TRBJ2-3; D gene: TRBD2; CDR3 length: 12; CDR3 protein: ASSGGGGADTQY
V gene: TRBV7-2; clone size: NA; J gene: TRBJ2-7; D gene: NA; CDR3 length: 11; CDR3 protein: ASSFGKSYEQY
V gene: TRBV7-3; clone size: NA; J gene: TRBJ2-3; D gene: NA; CDR3 length: 15; CDR3 protein: ASSPLQSVGSTDTQY
V gene: TRBV7-6; clone size: NA; J gene: TRBJ2-5; D gene: NA; CDR3 length: 14; CDR3 protein: ASSLALGTYQETQY
V gene: TRBV5-1; clone size: NA; J gene: TRBJ2-2; D gene: TRBD2; CDR3 length: 15; CDR3 protein: ASSLAGGGQGTGELF
V gene: TRBV27; clone size: NA; J gene: TRBJ2-7; D gene: NA; CDR3 length: 12; CDR3 protein: ASSAGTAIGRQY
V gene: TRBV18; clone size: NA; J gene: TRBJ2-5; D gene: NA; CDR3 length: 12; CDR3 protein: ASSPQDIQETQY
V gene: TRBV6-5; clone size: once; J gene: TRBJ2-7; D gene: NA; CDR3 length: 12; CDR3 protein: ASSRSLVNYEQY
V gene: TRBV6-5; clone size: NA; J gene: TRBJ2-1; D gene: NA; CDR3 length: 12; CDR3 protein: ASSYGGSYNEQF
V gene: TRBV9; clone size: NA; J gene: TRBJ2-5; D gene: NA; CDR3 length: 14; CDR3 protein: ASSVAGQPAQETQY
V gene: TRBV10-3; clone size: NA; J gene: TRBJ2-1; D gene: TRBD2; CDR3 length: 11; CDR3 protein: ATAGGAYNEQF
V gene: TRBV27; clone size: NA; J gene: TRBJ2-3; D gene: NA; CDR3 length: 16; CDR3 protein: ASSSAQGIRRGTDTQY
V gene: TRBV11-2; clone size: NA; J gene: TRBJ2-7; D gene: NA; CDR3 length: 11; CDR3 protein: ASSLGTVYEQY
V gene: TRBV9; clone size: once; J gene: TRBJ1-2; D gene: NA; CDR3 length: 13; CDR3 protein: ASSVVENPNYGYT
V gene: TRBV4-1; clone size: NA; J gene: TRBJ2-5; D gene: TRBD2; CDR3 length: 17; CDR3 protein: ASSPGAGTSGVPGETQY
V gene: TRBV10-3; clone size: NA; J gene: TRBJ1-4; D gene: NA; CDR3 length: 12; CDR3 protein: AISERDSMGKLF
V gene: TRBV27; clone size: NA; J gene: TRBJ2-7; D gene: NA; CDR3 length: 11; CDR3 protein: ASSLGQTYEQY
V gene: TRBV9; clone size: NA; J gene: TRBJ2-5; D gene: TRBD1; CDR3 length: 12; CDR3 protein: ASSAQGAQETQY
V gene: TRBV5-8; clone size: NA; J gene: TRBJ2-7; D gene: TRBD2; CDR3 length: 17; CDR3 protein: ASSHPRAQRGHSSYEQY
V gene: TRBV23-1; clone size: NA; J gene: TRBJ1-3; D gene: NA; CDR3 length: 14; CDR3 protein: ASSHPRQESGNTIY
V gene: TRBV19; clone size: once; J gene: TRBJ2-7; D gene: NA; CDR3 length: 12; CDR3 protein: ASSPSSHSYEQY
V gene: TRBV5-5; clone size: NA; J gene: TRBJ2-7; D gene: TRBD2; CDR3 length: 13; CDR3 protein: ASSLFGLAGVEQY
V gene: TRBV4-3; clone size: NA; J gene: TRBJ1-2; D gene: TRBD1; CDR3 length: 12; CDR3 protein: ASSQGQGAGGYT
V gene: TRBV7-9; clone size: once; J gene: TRBJ2-7; D gene: NA; CDR3 length: 13; CDR3 protein: ASSPRGRLSYEQY
V gene: TRBV5-6; clone size: NA; J gene: NA; D gene: NA; CDR3 length: 11; CDR3 protein: ASSLDPTYEQY
V gene: TRBV6-5; clone size: NA; J gene: TRBJ2-3; D gene: NA; CDR3 length: 13; CDR3 protein: ASSYFRQSTDTQY
V gene: TRBV7-2; clone size: NA; J gene: TRBJ2-7; D gene: NA; CDR3 length: 13; CDR3 protein: ASSSFGTHSYEQY
V gene: TRBV5-1; clone size: once; J gene: TRBJ2-6; D gene: NA; CDR3 length: 14; CDR3 protein: ASSLRGTSGANVLT
V gene: TRBV7-9; clone size: NA; J gene: TRBJ2-7; D gene: NA; CDR3 length: 12; CDR3 protein: ASVGGSSPYEQY
V gene: TRBV4-3; clone size: NA; J gene: TRBJ2-2; D gene: TRBD1; CDR3 length: 13; CDR3 protein: ASSPRTGGTGELF
V gene: TRBV20-1; clone size: NA; J gene: TRBJ1-4; D gene: NA; CDR3 length: 7; CDR3 protein: TFPVKLF
V gene: TRBV7-3; clone size: NA; J gene: TRBJ2-7; D gene: NA; CDR3 length: 14; CDR3 protein: ASSFTPGPILGEQY
V gene: TRBV11-2; clone size: NA; J gene: TRBJ2-1; D gene: TRBD2; CDR3 length: 17; CDR3 protein: ASSLAPFRAGPGSDEQF
V gene: TRBV27; clone size: NA; J gene: TRBJ1-2; D gene: NA; CDR3 length: 12; CDR3 protein: ASSLFDGDYGYT
V gene: TRBV9; clone size: NA; J gene: TRBJ1-1; D gene: NA; CDR3 length: 13; CDR3 protein: ASSVNGGVNTEAF
V gene: TRBV6-5; clone size: NA; J gene: TRBJ2-7; D gene: TRBD2; CDR3 length: 13; CDR3 protein: ASSYWASGGQEQY
V gene: TRBV27; clone size: NA; J gene: TRBJ1-2; D gene: TRBD1; CDR3 length: 11; CDR3 protein: ASMPGQGYGYT
V gene: TRBV19; clone size: NA; J gene: TRBJ2-5; D gene: NA; CDR3 length: 11; CDR3 protein: ATRGVGPETQY
V gene: TRBV19; clone size: NA; J gene: TRBJ2-7; D gene: NA; CDR3 length: 14; CDR3 protein: ASNPRGASTPYEQY
V gene: TRBV27; clone size: NA; J gene: TRBJ2-7; D gene: NA; CDR3 length: 13; CDR3 protein: ASSPLGDSSYEQY
V gene: TRBV18; clone size: NA; J gene: TRBJ2-7; D gene: TRBD1; CDR3 length: 14; CDR3 protein: ASSPRGQGATYEQY
V gene: TRBV19; clone size: NA; J gene: TRBJ2-5; D gene: TRBD2; CDR3 length: 12; CDR3 protein: ASSTAGGQETQY
V gene: TRBV6-5; clone size: NA; J gene: TRBJ2-6; D gene: NA; CDR3 length: 12; CDR3 protein: ASSYSIGANVLT
V gene: TRBV29-1; clone size: NA; J gene: TRBJ2-1; D gene: TRBD1; CDR3 length: 11; CDR3 protein: SAPGQIYNEQF
V gene: TRBV13; clone size: NA; J gene: TRBJ1-1; D gene: TRBD1; CDR3 length: 10; CDR3 protein: ATGGLNTEAF
V gene: TRBV18; clone size: NA; J gene: TRBJ2-3; D gene: NA; CDR3 length: 14; CDR3 protein: ASSLPRDPSTDTQY
V gene: TRBV7-6; clone size: NA; J gene: TRBJ2-1; D gene: TRBD2; CDR3 length: 13; CDR3 protein: ASSSFSGGADEQF
V gene: TRBV7-9; clone size: NA; J gene: TRBJ2-1; D gene: TRBD1; CDR3 length: 12; CDR3 protein: ASSSDRGRDEQF
V gene: TRBV30; clone size: NA; J gene: TRBJ2-7; D gene: NA; CDR3 length: 11; CDR3 protein: AWSAGTLYEQY